These 25 T cell receptor beta chains came from one sample sequenced in a study of blood T cell repertoires in COVID-19. Profiled with immunoSEQ multiplex PCR; TCRdb holds only in-frame clones, not every one. The table has approximately 90,000 clones, roughly 82% seen once. Sequences were obtained from peripheral blood. These receptors came from a man aged 60 to 75 with acute or convalescent COVID-19.

The chain joins TRBV3-1 (or the pseudogene TRBV3-2) to TRBJ1-5; D gene uncertain. There are 12 residues in the CDR3. CDR1 is LGHDT, CDR2 YNNKEL, per germline (reference sequence). V was trimmed by 3 bases and J by 4 bases, leaving 4 bases between them. The CDR3 sequence: CASSHLNQPQHF. DNA for the CDR3: TGTGCCAGCAGCCATCTTAATCAGCCCCAGCATTTT.

The chain recombines TRBV5-1 with TRBJ1-4; D is possibly TRBD1 (5 bases). This CDR3 has 14 amino acids. Deletions cut 4 bases from V and 6 bases from J, with 13 bases between. Germline V gene lookup returns CDR1 SGHRS and CDR2 YFSETQ. The CDR3 coding sequence is TGCGCCAGCAGCCCCACTCGGGGGTATGAAAAACTGTTTTTT. The encoded protein is CASSPTRGYEKLFF.

The chain is built from TRBV2 and TRBJ2-1; 8 bases agree with TRBD1. CDR1 SNHLY and CDR2 FYNNEI come from the germline V gene. This CDR3 spans 15 amino acids. V gave up 6 bases and J gave up 0 bases; unmatched junction bases: 4. CDR3 residues: CASRTGTGSYNEQFF. The DNA for the CDR3 is TGTGCCAGCAGAACAGGGACAGGCTCCTACAATGAGCAGTTCTTC.

The chain combines TRBV18 with TRBJ1-2; D uncertain. Germline V lookup: CDR1 KGHSH, CDR2 LQKENI. Between the trimmed V and J ends, which lost 3 bases and 3 bases, there was a span of 14 bases. The CDR3 sequence is 15 residues long. The CDR3: CASSPSTRQDYGYTF. In DNA, the CDR3 is TGTGCCAGCTCACCCTCTACCCGACAAGACTATGGCTACACCTTC.

The table lists this clone with a few counts. This sample also contains other DNA sequences that code for the same CDR3. This chain connects TRBV27 to TRBJ1-6; 7 positions match TRBD1. Germline V gives CDR1 MNHEY, CDR2 SMNVEV (reference sequence). The CDR3 totals 15 residues. V dropped 1 base and J dropped 8; count of bases not matched to a gene: 5. CDR3 bases: TGTGCCAGCAGTTTATACAGGGGTAGGGATTCACCCCTCCACTTT. Its protein is CASSLYRGRDSPLHF.

The genes are TRBV28 and TRBJ1-3; the match to TRBD1 covers 7 bases. Germline loops: CDR1 MDHEN, CDR2 SYDVKM. The CDR3 contains 14 residues. V lost 7 bases and J lost 4; bases outside the gene matches: 7. The CDR3 is CASISPGGGNTIYF. CDR3 bases: TGTGCCAGCATTTCCCCAGGGGGAGGAAACACCATATATTTT.

This rearrangement joins TRBV6-1 to TRBJ2-3; D is unclear. The CDR3 totals 16 residues. The germline V gene has CDR1 MNHNS and CDR2 SASEGT. With 0 bases removed from V and 0 bases from J, the gap between germline ends came to 10 bases. CDR3 sequence reads: CASSEAPNRSTDTQYF. In DNA form, the CDR3 reads TGTGCCAGCAGTGAAGCGCCAAACAGAAGCACAGATACGCAGTATTTT.

V is TRBV12-3 or TRBV12-4 and J is TRBJ2-3; D unclear. Trimming stripped 1 base from V and 5 bases from J, with 7 bases between. CDR3 length: 13 residues. CDR3 region: CASSLGERDTQYF. As DNA, the CDR3 is TGTGCCAGCAGTTTAGGAGAAAGAGATACGCAGTATTTT.

This clone was found a few times. The CDR3 coding sequence is TGTGCCAGCAGCTTAGGGGGGACAGTATTTAGAGGAGGAAACACCATATATTTT. Amino acids: CASSLGGTVFRGGNTIYF. This chain joins TRBV7-2 and TRBJ1-3; 7 nucleotides match TRBD1. The CDR3 sequence is 18 residues long. Germline CDR1 SGHTA, CDR2 FQGNSA. The J segment lost 4 bases and the V segment lost 1 base, leaving 13 bases of the junction unmatched.

J is TRBJ2-3 and V is TRBV7-6, with 9 nucleotides matching TRBD1. Trimming removed 3 bases from V and 1 base from J; junction bases left unmatched: 11. CDR1 is SGHVS, CDR2 FNYEAQ, per germline. This CDR3 region has 18 residues. For the CDR3, the DNA is TGTGCCAGCAGCTTGGACAGGGGCCTAAATTCTCGCACAGATACGCAGTATTTT. As protein: CASSLDRGLNSRTDTQYF.

The J gene is TRBJ1-6, the V gene TRBV7-8; TRBD1 matches at 7 bases. V lost 4 bases, J lost 7 bases, and 10 bases stayed unmatched. The CDR3 extends over 16 amino acids. Germline V gene sequence: CDR1 SGHVS, CDR2 FQNEAQ. Here the CDR3 DNA reads TGTGCCAGCAGCTCACCCGACAGGGCCCGAAATTCACCCCTCCACTTT. Translating gives CASSSPDRARNSPLHF.

This clone came up once. This chain uses TRBV7-2 with TRBJ1-5; TRBD1 matches 11 bases. The CDR3 runs to 15 residues. The V segment lost 3 bases and the J segment 5 bases; nucleotides outside the gene matches: 3. The V gene's germline CDR1 is SGHTA and CDR2 FQGNSA. The CDR3 protein is CASSFGTGGHQPQHF. In nucleotides, the CDR3 is TGTGCCAGCAGCTTCGGGACAGGGGGACATCAGCCCCAGCATTTT.

V is TRBV18 and J is TRBJ2-2, with 7 bases fitting TRBD1. Looked up from germline, CDR1 is KGHSH and CDR2 is LQKENI. V lost 4 bases, J lost 0 bases, and 2 bases stayed unmatched. CDR3 length equals 15 residues. CDR3: CASSRGQANTGELFF. In nucleotides, the CDR3 is TGTGCCAGCTCACGTGGACAGGCGAACACCGGGGAGCTGTTTTTT.

This chain links TRBV2 with TRBJ2-1, with 7 bases fitting TRBD2. In germline, CDR1 is SNHLY, CDR2 FYNNEI. The CDR3 sequence is 13 residues long. V shed 4 bases, J shed 8 bases, and the junction held 5 bases outside the gene matches. The CDR3 here is CASSVRTRDEQFF. CDR3 nucleotides: TGTGCCAGCAGTGTAAGGACTAGAGATGAGCAGTTCTTC.

The V call is TRBV28, the J call TRBJ2-6; D unclear. V was pared by 10 bases and J by 2 bases, with 6 bases between. The CDR3 covers 12 residues. Germline V gene sequence: CDR1 MDHEN, CDR2 SYDVKM. Written as DNA, the CDR3 is TGTGCCACCACTACTGGGGCCAACGTCCTGACTTTC. It encodes CATTTGANVLTF.

The chain recombines TRBV2 with TRBJ2-1; weak D call: TRBD1 (6 bases). Per the germline V gene, CDR1 is SNHLY and CDR2 is FYNNEI. V lost 6 bases, J lost 12 bases, and 24 bases lay in between. The CDR3 is made up of 15 amino acids. CDR3 DNA sequence: TGTGCCAGCAGCGAACAGGGAAGTGTCGTTTGGGGGCAGTTCTTC. It specifies CASSEQGSVVWGQFF. Based on the CDR3 plus reference TRBV2 and TRBJ2-1, the full variable domain is EPEVTQTPSHQVTQMGQEVILRCVPISNHLYFYWYRQILGQKVEFLVSFYNNEISEKSEIFDDQFSVERPDGSNFTLKIRSTKLEDSAMYFCASSEQGSVVWGQFFGPGTRLTVL.

This chain connects TRBV7-3 to TRBJ1-1; a possible D gene is TRBD1 (6 bases). V lost 1 base and J 3 bases, leaving 24 bases between the germline ends. CDR1 is SGHTA and CDR2 is FQGTGA in the germline V gene. This CDR3 region has 19 residues. CDR3 in amino acids: CASSLRALEGGPRDTEAFF. The CDR3 DNA is TGTGCCAGCAGCTTAAGGGCCCTCGAGGGGGGGCCAAGGGACACTGAAGCTTTCTTT.

The chain employs TRBV19 and TRBJ1-1; 8 bases fit TRBD1. With 6 bases clipped from V and 0 bases from J, the junction kept 9 bases outside the gene matches. CDR1 LNHDA and CDR2 SQIVND come from the germline V gene (reference sequence). This CDR3 spans 16 amino acids. The CDR3 spells CASRSGTGGVNTEAFF. The DNA for the CDR3 is TGTGCCAGTAGATCCGGGACAGGCGGCGTGAACACTGAAGCTTTCTTT.

The rearrangement links TRBV27 to TRBJ2-3; D is possibly TRBD2 (5 bases). The CDR3 consists of 14 residues. Trimming removed 2 bases from V and 5 bases from J, with 11 bases in between. Germline assignment: CDR1 MNHEY and CDR2 SMNVEV (reference sequence). The CDR3 here is CASSLMGAGDTQYF. Written as DNA, the CDR3 is TGTGCCAGCAGTTTAATGGGTGCGGGAGATACGCAGTATTTT.

This chain uses TRBV9 with TRBJ2-3; 7 positions match TRBD2. This CDR3 contains 15 residues. V dropped 4 bases and J dropped 6; count of bases not matched to a gene: 11. Germline V gene sequence: CDR1 SGDLS, CDR2 YYNGEE. The CDR3 here is CASSPTSTSFDTQYF. DNA of the CDR3: TGTGCCAGCAGCCCGACTAGCACCTCCTTTGATACGCAGTATTTT.

This sequence joins TRBV3-1 (or the pseudogene TRBV3-2) and TRBJ2-5, with TRBD2 matching 9 bases. Germline CDR1 is LGHDT and CDR2 is YNNKEL (reference sequence). Trimming at V came to 3 bases and at J to 3 bases, leaving 2 bases not matched to a gene. This CDR3 spans 14 amino acids. CDR3 nucleotide sequence: TGTGCCAGCAGCCAGCGGGGGGGAGAAGAGACCCAGTACTTC. It yields the protein CASSQRGGEETQYF.

V gene TRBV5-8 combines with J gene TRBJ1-5; 7 nucleotides align to TRBD1. Germline assignment: CDR1 SGHTS and CDR2 YDEGEE. The CDR3 has 14 residues. Trimming cost V 9 bases and J 2 bases; bases outside gene matches: 8. The CDR3 is CATRQGEGNQPQHF. The CDR3 DNA follows: TGTGCCACCCGGCAGGGGGAGGGCAATCAGCCCCAGCATTTT.

The table lists this clone with a few counts. The rearrangement links TRBV5-5 to TRBJ2-5; unclear D gene. Deletions cut 6 bases from V and 2 bases from J, with 8 bases between. Germline CDR1 is SGHKS and CDR2 is YYEKEE (reference sequence). CDR3 size: 12 residues. CDR3: CASTPKQETQYF. CDR3 nucleotides: TGTGCCAGCACTCCTAAACAAGAGACCCAGTACTTC.

The chain combines TRBV6-5 with TRBJ1-5; D is uncertain. This CDR3 is 15 amino acids long. CDR1 is MNHEY, CDR2 SVGAGI, per germline. V was clipped by 6 bases and J by 4 bases, with 16 bases between them. The CDR3 DNA sequence: TGTGCCAGCAGCTGGCCAGGAAGTGGGAATCAGCCCCAGCATTTT. This encodes CASSWPGSGNQPQHF.

The chain carries TRBV4-1 and TRBJ2-2; D is possibly TRBD2 (6 bases). The CDR3 length is 16 residues. V gave up 4 bases and J gave up 1 base, with 13 bases separating them. In germline, CDR1 is MGHRA, CDR2 YSYEKL. CDR3 bases: TGCGCCAGCAGCCCGAGGGGAGCGGGGAACACCGGGGAGCTGTTTTTT. It translates to CASSPRGAGNTGELFF.